Below are 28 T cell receptor beta chains sequenced from a single sample in a study of blood T cell repertoires in COVID-19. The repertoire was sequenced with immunoSEQ multiplex PCR; TCRdb's copy has only in-frame clones and lacks some. The sample lists 300,000 or so clones, roughly 90% occurring once. Sequencing was performed on peripheral blood. The receptor set was obtained from a woman aged 25 to 39 with COVID-19, enrolled during active disease.

CDR3 region: CASSRLGGRETQYF. The CDR3 DNA reads as TGTGCCAGCAGCCGCCTGGGCGGGAGAGAGACCCAGTACTTC. The chain employs TRBV6-2 or TRBV6-3 and TRBJ2-5, with 7 bases matching TRBD2. The CDR3 has 14 residues. The trim removed 6 bases at V and 4 bases at J, leaving 8 bases unmatched. CDR1 is MNHEY, CDR2 SVGEGT, per germline.

This chain's CDR3 is CASSLVKGDRETQYF. DNA for the CDR3: TGTGCCAGCAGCTTAGTAAAGGGAGATAGAGAGACCCAGTACTTC. This chain connects TRBV7-9 to TRBJ2-5, with D possibly TRBD2 on 5 matching bases. V lost 1 base and J 4 bases, leaving 13 bases between the germline ends. This CDR3 is built from 15 residues. Germline V gives CDR1 SEHNR, CDR2 FQNEAQ (reference sequence).

The genes are TRBV10-1 and TRBJ2-3, with D maybe TRBD1 (5 bases). The ends were cut back, 3 bases at V and 2 bases at J, with 18 bases in the middle. The CDR3 extends over 17 amino acids. CDR1 and CDR2 from the germline V gene are WNHNN and SYGVQD (reference sequence). Written as DNA, the CDR3 is TGCGCCAGCAGTGATCAGGGTCAGGTCCAAGACACAGATACGCAGTATTTT. Amino acid sequence: CASSDQGQVQDTDTQYF.

This chain uses TRBV7-9 with TRBJ1-1; D remains unclear. Germline V CDR1 and CDR2: SEHNR, FQNEAQ (reference sequence). CDR3 length equals 14 residues. V was cut by 6 bases and J by 5 bases, with 16 bases left in between. The CDR3 coding sequence is TGTGCCAGCAGTCCTACTACCCAAAGAACTGAAGCTTTCTTT. Its protein product is CASSPTTQRTEAFF.

The V and J genes are TRBV7-8 and TRBJ2-1; TRBD1 aligns across 7 bases. The V and J ends lost 2 bases and 10 bases, in that order; junction bases with no gene match: 2. Germline lookup yields CDR1 SGHVS and CDR2 FQNEAQ. This CDR3 is 12 amino acids long. The CDR3, as DNA: TGTGCCAGCAGCTTACCGGACAGGGAGCAGTTCTTC. Encoded protein: CASSLPDREQFF.

The chain carries TRBV5-4 and TRBJ2-7, with a weak D call TRBD2 (6 bases). Germline V CDR1 and CDR2: SGHNT, YYREEE (reference sequence). This CDR3 spans 15 amino acids. V was trimmed by 4 bases and J by 2 bases, leaving 16 bases between them. The CDR3 here is CASSPGRGGTYEQYF. CDR3 sequence (DNA): TGTGCCAGCAGCCCCGGGCGGGGCGGGACCTACGAGCAGTACTTC. Combining the CDR3 with reference TRBV5-4 and TRBJ2-7 gives the whole variable domain ETGVTQSPTHLIKTRGQQVTLRCSSQSGHNTVSWYQQALGQGPQFIFQYYREEENGRGNFPPRFSGLQFPNYSSELNVNALELDDSALYLCASSPGRGGTYEQYFGPGTRLTVT.

The chain combines TRBV28 with TRBJ2-7; possibly TRBD1 for D (6 bases). The CDR3 spans 10 residues. CDR1 is MDHEN and CDR2 is SYDVKM in the germline V gene. Trimming took off 8 bases at V and 5 bases at J, with 7 bases between the two ends. The CDR3 DNA reads TGTGCCAGCGGGGGCCACGAGCAGTACTTC. This sequence encodes CASGGHEQYF.

The chain couples TRBV3-1 (or the pseudogene TRBV3-2) to TRBJ1-2; TRBD1 matches 11 bases. This CDR3 region has 15 residues. CDR1 LGHDT and CDR2 YNNKEL come from the germline V gene (reference sequence). Trimming removed 3 bases from V and 4 bases from J; junction bases left unmatched: 4. This chain's CDR3 is CASSHGQGAPYGYTF. In nucleotides, the CDR3 is TGTGCCAGCAGCCACGGACAGGGGGCGCCCTATGGCTACACCTTC.

The J gene is TRBJ2-2, the V gene TRBV24-1; weak D call: TRBD1 (5 bases). Germline lookup yields CDR1 KGHDR and CDR2 SFDVKD. The CDR3 is made up of 13 amino acids. The V and J ends lost 9 bases and 3 bases respectively, with 10 bases between them. CDR3 coding DNA: TGTGCCACCCAGGGATTAGACACCGGGGAGCTGTTTTTT. Residues: CATQGLDTGELFF.

V and J are TRBV12-3 or TRBV12-4 and TRBJ2-6; D remains ambiguous. Trimming removed 3 bases from V and 3 bases from J, with 3 bases in between. This CDR3 region has 13 residues. The CDR3 coding sequence is TGTGCCAGCAGTTTGTATGGGGCCAACGTCCTGACTTTC. Its protein product is CASSLYGANVLTF.

This chain joins TRBV6-1 and TRBJ2-7, with 8 bases matching TRBD1. This CDR3 has 14 amino acids. CDR1 is MNHNS, CDR2 SASEGT, per germline. Unmatched junction bases numbered 4, after V lost 2 bases and J lost 4 bases. The CDR3 DNA sequence: TGTGCCAGCAGTGAACAGGGGGCGGCGTACGAGCAGTACTTC. Amino acids: CASSEQGAAYEQYF.

The V and J genes are TRBV5-6 and TRBJ1-4; D possibly corresponds to TRBD1 (5 bases). V was shortened by 4 bases and J by 6 bases, with 16 bases between the two germline ends. The germline V gene has CDR1 SGHDT and CDR2 YYEEEE. The CDR3 contains 15 residues. The CDR3 coding sequence is TGTGCCAGCAGCCAGGCTTCAGGGTTGGATGAAAAACTGTTTTTT. Protein sequence: CASSQASGLDEKLFF.

This clone has ten or more counts. This chain joins TRBV15 and TRBJ2-2, with D maybe TRBD1 (6 bases). With 2 bases removed from V and 5 bases from J, the gap between germline ends came to 15 bases. The CDR3 has 16 amino acids. CDR1 and CDR2 from the germline V gene are LNHNV and YYDKDF (reference sequence). CDR3 coding DNA: TGTGCCACCAGCAGAAAGCCCGGTAGGGGGACCGGGGAGCTGTTTTTT. It translates to CATSRKPGRGTGELFF.

The gene calls are TRBV5-4 and TRBJ2-1; maybe TRBD1 (6 bases). The CDR3 contains 16 residues. CDR1 is SGHNT, CDR2 YYREEE, per germline (reference sequence). The V and J ends lost 4 bases and 0 bases respectively, with 14 bases between them. The CDR3 here is CASSRSPGVSYNEQFF. The CDR3 nucleotides read TGTGCCAGCAGCAGATCCCCAGGGGTCTCCTACAATGAGCAGTTCTTC. The full variable domain, in which reference TRBV5-4 and TRBJ2-1 provide the parts outside the CDR3, is ETGVTQSPTHLIKTRGQQVTLRCSSQSGHNTVSWYQQALGQGPQFIFQYYREEENGRGNFPPRFSGLQFPNYSSELNVNALELDDSALYLCASSRSPGVSYNEQFFGPGTRLTVL.

CDR3 coding DNA: TGTGCTGGGAGCAGCTTACATTCGGGGGAGACCCAGTACTTC. Residues: CAGSSLHSGETQYF. V gene TRBV5-4 combines with J gene TRBJ2-5; D might be TRBD2 (5 bases). The germline gives CDR1 SGHNT, CDR2 YYREEE (reference sequence). The CDR3 has 14 amino acids.

The V call is TRBV27, the J call TRBJ2-4; 7 nucleotides match TRBD2. Germline trimming cut 6 bases from V and 0 bases from J; bases unmatched to any gene: 8. The CDR3 has 16 amino acids. Germline V gene sequence: CDR1 MNHEY, CDR2 SMNVEV (reference sequence). Written as DNA, the CDR3 is TGTGCCAGCAGGCCTAGCGGTAACCTAGCCAAAAACATTCAGTACTTC. Translating it yields CASRPSGNLAKNIQYF.

The rearrangement uses TRBV6-5 and TRBJ2-5, with a weak D call TRBD2 (6 bases). This CDR3 has 14 amino acids. Per germline, CDR1 MNHEY and CDR2 SVGAGI. Trimming pared 6 bases from V and 3 bases from J, leaving 14 bases between. CDR3 DNA sequence: TGTGCCAGCAGCTGGAGGGTTAGGGAAGAGACCCAGTACTTC. The encoded protein is CASSWRVREETQYF.

This CDR3 is CASSLRDRVDEQYF. Here the CDR3 DNA reads TGTGCCAGCAGCCTCCGGGACAGGGTTGACGAGCAGTACTTC. This chain uses TRBV11-2 with TRBJ2-7, with 9 bases aligning to TRBD1. The CDR3 loop spans 14 amino acids. V shed 5 bases, J shed 5 bases, and the junction held 7 bases outside the gene matches. CDR1 SGHAT and CDR2 FQNNGV come from the germline V gene.

As to this clone: The same CDR3 can be traced to other DNA sequences in this sample. The V call is TRBV30, the J call TRBJ1-5, with a possible D match to TRBD1 (5 bases). Germline loops: CDR1 GTSNPN, CDR2 SVGIG (reference sequence). The CDR3 is 15 residues long. Trimming took off 0 bases at V and 1 base at J, with 10 bases between the two ends. CDR3 nucleotide sequence: TGTGCCTGGAGTGTTAGGAGGGGAAGCAATCAGCCCCAGCATTTT. It yields the protein CAWSVRRGSNQPQHF.

The chain couples TRBV27 to TRBJ2-1, with TRBD1 identical over 7 bases. The CDR3 length is 14 residues. After removal of 4 bases from V and 3 bases from J, the junction contained 3 bases not matched to a gene. The germline V gene has CDR1 MNHEY and CDR2 SMNVEV (reference sequence). CDR3 residues: CASSWGTDYNEQFF. CDR3 nucleotides: TGTGCCAGCAGTTGGGGGACAGACTACAATGAGCAGTTCTTC.

The chain links TRBV2 to TRBJ2-2, with D perhaps TRBD1 (6 bases). CDR1 and CDR2 (germline): SNHLY, FYNNEI. The CDR3 sequence is 14 residues long. Trimming stripped 6 bases from V and 4 bases from J, with 12 bases between. CDR3 nucleotide sequence: TGTGCCAGCAGGAGCCTAGGGGGCACCGGGGAGCTGTTTTTT. Translated, it gives CASRSLGGTGELFF.

This clone was recorded once. The chain employs TRBV2 and TRBJ2-1; TRBD2 aligns across 10 bases. Germline CDR1 is SNHLY and CDR2 is FYNNEI. The trim removed 2 bases at V and 8 bases at J, leaving 6 bases unmatched. This CDR3 comprises 15 residues. The CDR3 spells CASSEPSGRGDEQFF. Written as DNA, the CDR3 is TGTGCCAGCAGTGAACCGAGCGGGAGGGGCGATGAGCAGTTCTTC. Drawing the rest from reference TRBV2 and TRBJ2-1, the complete variable domain is EPEVTQTPSHQVTQMGQEVILRCVPISNHLYFYWYRQILGQKVEFLVSFYNNEISEKSEIFDDQFSVERPDGSNFTLKIRSTKLEDSAMYFCASSEPSGRGDEQFFGPGTRLTVL.

The chain joins TRBV5-1 to TRBJ2-1; perhaps TRBD1 as D (8 bases). The CDR3 totals 17 residues. Germline CDR1 is SGHRS and CDR2 is YFSETQ. The ends were cut back, 0 bases at V and 4 bases at J, with 17 bases in the middle. The CDR3 bases are TGCGCCAGCAGCTTGGGACAGGGGAGTAGCGGGTACAATGAGCAGTTCTTC. Translated: CASSLGQGSSGYNEQFF.

The rearrangement joins TRBV28 to TRBJ2-1, with 9 nucleotides matching TRBD1. Germline lookup yields CDR1 MDHEN and CDR2 SYDVKM. The CDR3 length is 16 residues. The J segment lost 3 bases and the V segment lost 6 bases, leaving 9 bases of the junction unmatched. The CDR3 sequence is CASSRPGQGGYNEQFF. The CDR3 DNA sequence: TGTGCCAGCAGCCGGCCGGGACAGGGAGGCTACAATGAGCAGTTCTTC.

This clone was seen just once. The genes are TRBV27 and TRBJ1-1; D is perhaps TRBD1 (5 bases). With 6 bases removed from V and 5 bases from J, the gap between germline ends came to 19 bases. Germline CDR1 and CDR2: MNHEY and SMNVEV (reference sequence). This CDR3 spans 15 amino acids. CDR3 in DNA: TGTGCCAGCAGCCCCAATGTGGGGGGTGGGACTGAAGCTTTCTTT. Translating gives CASSPNVGGGTEAFF.

The J gene is TRBJ1-3, the V gene TRBV19; no definite D call. Germline CDR1 is LNHDA and CDR2 is SQIVND (reference sequence). The CDR3 covers 15 residues. The V end was cut by 0 bases, the J end by 2 bases, with 8 bases between. Here the CDR3 DNA reads TGTGCCAGTAGTATAGACGGGATAACTGGAAACACCATATATTTT. It specifies CASSIDGITGNTIYF.

The rearrangement joins TRBV5-1 to TRBJ1-2, with 11 bases lining up with TRBD1. The CDR3 has 16 amino acids. Germline assignment: CDR1 SGHRS and CDR2 YFSETQ. Trimming cost V 6 bases and J 8 bases; bases outside gene matches: 15. The chain's CDR3 is CASTYTGTGGAFGYTF. In DNA, the CDR3 is TGCGCCAGCACCTACACCGGGACAGGGGGGGCGTTCGGCTACACCTTC.

This clone was observed a single time. The CDR3 region has the DNA TGTGCCAGCAGCTCTATCGGACTAGCGGGAGGGGATGAGCAGTTCTTC. Its protein is CASSSIGLAGGDEQFF. V and J are TRBV11-1 and TRBJ2-1; TRBD2 agrees at 15 bases. V shed 4 bases, J shed 8 bases, and the junction held 6 bases outside the gene matches. Germline V gene sequence: CDR1 SGHAT, CDR2 FQDESV (reference sequence). This CDR3 has 16 amino acids.